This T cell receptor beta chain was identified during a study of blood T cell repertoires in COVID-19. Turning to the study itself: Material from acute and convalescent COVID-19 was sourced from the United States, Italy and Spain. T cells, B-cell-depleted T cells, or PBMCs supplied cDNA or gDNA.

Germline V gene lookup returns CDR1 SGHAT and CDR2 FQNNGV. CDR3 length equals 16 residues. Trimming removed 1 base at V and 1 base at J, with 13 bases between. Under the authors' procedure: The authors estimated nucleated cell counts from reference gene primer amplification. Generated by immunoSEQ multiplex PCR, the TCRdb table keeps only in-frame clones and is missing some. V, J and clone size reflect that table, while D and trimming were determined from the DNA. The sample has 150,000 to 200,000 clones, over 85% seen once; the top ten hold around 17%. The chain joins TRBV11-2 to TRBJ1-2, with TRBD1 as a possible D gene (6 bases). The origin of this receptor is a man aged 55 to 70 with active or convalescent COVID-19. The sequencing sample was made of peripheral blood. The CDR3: CASSLGGNRVNYGYTF. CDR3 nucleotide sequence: TGTGCCAGCAGCTTAGGGGGCAACAGGGTTAACTATGGCTACACCTTC.